Below, 32 T cell receptor beta chains from the same sample are listed, as sequenced in a study of naive and memory T cell subsets. General study results and limits: Possibly reflecting memory cells re-expressing CD45RA, a few larger clonotypes occurred in naive repertoires, especially CD8.

No antigen has been identified for these receptors. An equimolar mix of two oligonucleotides served as the beta constant-region primer for TRBC1 and TRBC2. Nested alpha and beta constant-region primers with the SP2 primer drove four PCR rounds on ligated cDNA. MiXCR, applied by TCRdb to the UMI-ligation and nested PCR reads, yields one record per CDR3 protein. Of more than 95,000 distinct CDR3 sequences in the sample, more than 12% were seen once. The sequenced sample consisted of naive CD8+ T cells from blood. The receptors come from a human donor in good health.

This clonotype was picked up many times. The V gene is TRBV6-5, the J gene TRBJ2-1; 9 bases are shared with TRBD2. The ends lost 2 bases at V and 7 bases at J; junction bases unmatched: 12. Germline-derived CDR1 and CDR2 are MNHEY and SVGAGI. This CDR3 contains 17 residues. CDR3 region: CASSYALGGGAPNEQFF. DNA of the CDR3: TGTGCCAGCAGTTACGCACTCGGCGGGGGGGCGCCAAATGAGCAGTTCTTC.

The chain joins TRBV2 to TRBJ2-3; tentative D call: TRBD2 (6 bases). The V and J ends lost 6 bases and 1 base respectively, with 17 bases between them. There are 16 residues in the CDR3. The germline V gene has CDR1 SNHLY and CDR2 FYNNEI. Here the CDR3 DNA reads TGTGCCAGCAGGGGAACCCTCGGGGGAGGCACAGATACGCAGTATTTT. This codes for CASRGTLGGGTDTQYF.

This clonotype was observed a few times. The chain recombines TRBV12-3 or TRBV12-4 with TRBJ1-2, with unresolved D. The germline V and J ends were trimmed by 5 bases and 6 bases, with 10 bases remaining between them. The CDR3 runs to 12 residues. DNA of the CDR3: TGTGCCAGCAGTCCGGGCACTGATGGCTACACCTTC. As protein: CASSPGTDGYTF.

This rearrangement joins TRBV11-2 to TRBJ2-5; D unresolved. Per germline, CDR1 SGHAT and CDR2 FQNNGV. V lost 7 bases and J lost 2, with 11 bases in between. The CDR3 extends over 13 amino acids. CDR3 coding DNA: TGTGCCAGCACGAGCGCATTACAAGAGACCCAGTACTTC. It encodes CASTSALQETQYF. The full variable domain, its missing parts supplied by reference TRBV11-2 and TRBJ2-5, is EAGVAQSPRYKIIEKRQSVAFWCNPISGHATLYWYQQILGQGPKLLIQFQNNGVVDDSQLPKDRFSAERLKGVDSTLKIQPAKLEDSAVYLCASTSALQETQYFGPGTRLLVL.

V is TRBV7-9 and J is TRBJ2-2; D uncertain. Germline-derived CDR1 and CDR2 are SEHNR and FQNEAQ (reference sequence). Trimming took 5 bases from V and 4 from J, leaving 2 bases between them. This CDR3 comprises 11 residues. The CDR3 region is CASSPTGELFF. CDR3 coding DNA: TGTGCCAGCAGCCCCACCGGGGAGCTGTTTTTT.

The chain recombines TRBV4-3 with TRBJ2-7; 10 bases match TRBD1. Germline CDR1 and CDR2: LGHNA and YSLEER. The CDR3 loop spans 17 amino acids. Unmatched junction bases numbered 12, after V lost 4 bases and J lost 3 bases. CDR3 sequence: CASSLARLGQGIYEQYF. CDR3 DNA: TGCGCCAGCAGCCTAGCCCGTTTGGGACAGGGGATCTACGAGCAGTACTTC.

The CDR3 region is CATMNTEAFF. The CDR3 DNA reads TGTGCCACAATGAACACTGAAGCTTTCTTT. The chain uses TRBV7-9 and TRBJ1-1; D is unclear. Germline CDR1 reads SEHNR; CDR2 reads FQNEAQ (reference sequence). The CDR3 has 10 residues. Trimming removed 10 bases from V and 0 bases from J, with 3 bases in between.

V gene TRBV18 combines with J gene TRBJ1-2; D is undetermined. V lost 0 bases to trimming and J lost 6 bases, with 8 bases between them. Germline V gives CDR1 KGHSH, CDR2 LQKENI. This CDR3 region has 13 residues. The CDR3 region has the DNA TGTGCCAGCTCACCACCGGCCAGAGATGGCTACACCTTC. Translating it yields CASSPPARDGYTF.

The CDR3 protein is CASSPWGGGRADTQYF. CDR3 sequence (DNA): TGTGCCAGCAGCCCTTGGGGGGGTGGTCGAGCAGATACGCAGTATTTT. The chain carries TRBV7-8 and TRBJ2-3, with 7 bases that match TRBD2. The CDR3 covers 16 residues. The ends lost 5 bases at V and 4 bases at J; junction bases unmatched: 12. Per the germline V gene, CDR1 is SGHVS and CDR2 is FQNEAQ.

The rearrangement links TRBV4-1 to TRBJ2-7; D perhaps matches TRBD2 (5 bases). Trimming cost V 2 bases and J 5 bases, with 16 bases left between them. CDR1 and CDR2 (germline): MGHRA, YSYEKL. This CDR3 has 15 residues. In DNA form, the CDR3 reads TGCGCCAGCAGCCAATCCCCCCTAGCAACCAACGAGCAGTACTTC. Protein sequence: CASSQSPLATNEQYF.

This clonotype has ten or more counts. This chain connects TRBV7-3 to TRBJ2-3, with D perhaps matching TRBD1 (6 bases). V lost 4 bases, J lost 7 bases, and 12 bases lay in between. CDR3 length: 13 amino acids. Per germline, CDR1 SGHTA and CDR2 FQGTGA. The CDR3 region is CASSSPDRYTQYF. CDR3 nucleotides: TGTGCCAGCAGCTCCCCCGACAGGTATACGCAGTATTTT.

A few counts support this clonotype. The chain links TRBV4-2 to TRBJ2-2; no firm D call. V was trimmed by 0 bases and J by 6 bases, leaving 5 bases between them. From germline, CDR1 is LGHNA and CDR2 YNFKEQ. The CDR3 runs to 13 residues. The CDR3 here is CASSQELAGELFF. DNA of the CDR3: TGTGCCAGCAGCCAAGAACTGGCCGGGGAGCTGTTTTTT.

This clonotype occurred many times. This chain uses TRBV3-1 with TRBJ2-2; unclear D gene. The CDR3 totals 13 residues. Deletions cut 1 base from V and 6 bases from J, with 6 bases between. Germline V gene lookup returns CDR1 LGHDT and CDR2 YNNKEL (reference sequence). The DNA for the CDR3 is TGTGCCAGCAGCCAAGGGGTAGCCGGGGAGCTGTTTTTT. Translated, it gives CASSQGVAGELFF.

In DNA form, the CDR3 reads TGTGCCAGCAGCTTAGACCGGGACAGGAGTAATGAAAAACTGTTTTTT. It codes for CASSLDRDRSNEKLFF. This chain connects TRBV7-9 to TRBJ1-4; TRBD1 matches at 8 bases. Per the germline V gene, CDR1 is SEHNR and CDR2 is FQNEAQ (reference sequence). V lost 1 base to trimming and J lost 4 bases; unmatched junction nucleotides: 5. CDR3 length: 16 amino acids.

This clonotype was counted a few times. CDR3 DNA sequence: TGTGCCAGCACTCAGGACACGCGTTCACCCCTCCACTTT. It encodes CASTQDTRSPLHF. The chain carries TRBV12-3 or TRBV12-4 and TRBJ1-6; TRBD1 might be the D (5 bases). The V end lost 7 bases, the J end lost 9 bases, and 13 bases lay between the germline ends. The CDR3 spans 13 residues.

This clonotype was counted between two and nine times. This chain uses TRBV24-1 with TRBJ2-2, with TRBD1 matching 11 bases. Germline trimming cut 1 base from V and 3 bases from J; bases unmatched to any gene: 12. CDR3 length equals 20 residues. Germline assignment: CDR1 KGHDR and CDR2 SFDVKD. CDR3 loop: CATSDFALGTGGPHTGELFF. The CDR3, as DNA: TGTGCCACCAGTGATTTCGCGCTAGGGACAGGGGGTCCGCACACCGGGGAGCTGTTTTTT.

A few counts support this clonotype. The chain couples TRBV18 to TRBJ2-7; a weak D match, TRBD2 (6 bases). Trimming took 0 bases from V and 2 from J, leaving 8 bases between them. Germline V gene lookup returns CDR1 KGHSH and CDR2 LQKENI. This CDR3 contains 14 residues. CDR3 amino acids: CASSPPASAYEQYF. The DNA for the CDR3 is TGTGCCAGCTCACCACCGGCTAGCGCCTACGAGCAGTACTTC.

This clonotype was observed a handful of times. CDR3 residues: CASRGAGETEAFF. CDR3 nucleotides: TGTGCCAGCAGGGGGGCAGGGGAGACTGAAGCTTTCTTT. The rearrangement links TRBV27 to TRBJ1-1; D is perhaps TRBD1 (6 bases). The CDR3 is 13 amino acids. CDR1 and CDR2 (germline): MNHEY, SMNVEV (reference sequence). With 6 bases removed from V and 5 bases from J, the gap between germline ends came to 13 bases.

This clonotype was observed at least ten times. This rearrangement joins TRBV27 to TRBJ2-5, with 10 bases lining up with TRBD1. CDR3 length equals 17 residues. CDR1 is MNHEY and CDR2 is SMNVEV in the germline V gene (reference sequence). V shed 4 bases, J shed 3 bases, and the junction held 11 bases outside the gene matches. The CDR3 is CASSSYIRGQGKETQYF. In DNA form, the CDR3 reads TGTGCCAGCAGTTCCTATATTAGGGGACAGGGGAAAGAGACCCAGTACTTC.

Only a few counts were recorded for this clonotype. This sequence joins TRBV12-3 or TRBV12-4 and TRBJ1-2; TRBD1 matches at 8 bases. CDR3 length equals 12 residues. V lost 9 bases to trimming and J lost 6 bases; unmatched junction nucleotides: 6. The chain's CDR3 is CASSQGANGYTF. The CDR3 coding sequence is TGTGCCAGTTCGCAGGGGGCTAATGGCTACACCTTC.

This clonotype appeared many times. The chain employs TRBV27 and TRBJ2-4; a weak D match, TRBD1 (6 bases). CDR1 and CDR2 from the germline V gene are MNHEY and SMNVEV (reference sequence). Trimming took off 6 bases at V and 0 bases at J, with 9 bases between the two ends. CDR3 length: 14 amino acids. CDR3 protein: CASRDRIAKNIQYF. In nucleotides, the CDR3 is TGTGCCAGCAGAGACAGGATAGCCAAAAACATTCAGTACTTC.

This clonotype was counted a few times. The chain has TRBV10-1 and TRBJ2-1; unclear D gene. The germline gives CDR1 WNHNN, CDR2 SYGVQD (reference sequence). Trimming removed 2 bases at V and 4 bases at J, with 6 bases between. There are 13 residues in the CDR3. For the CDR3, the DNA is TGCGCCAGCAGTGAGAAGAATTACAATGAGCAGTTCTTC. Translating it yields CASSEKNYNEQFF.

There are a few counts of this clonotype. V and J are TRBV30 and TRBJ2-7; 9 bases map to TRBD1. Germline CDR1 GTSNPN, CDR2 SVGIG (reference sequence). With 4 bases clipped from V and 7 bases from J, the junction kept 8 bases outside the gene matches. The CDR3 consists of 13 residues. CDR3 region: CAWTTTGGSEQYF. The CDR3 bases are TGTGCCTGGACGACGACAGGGGGTAGTGAGCAGTACTTC.

In its sample, this clonotype was seen many times. The V call is TRBV6-2 or TRBV6-3, the J call TRBJ2-3; D assignment may be TRBD1 or TRBD2 (6 bases each). The V and J ends lost 5 bases and 3 bases respectively, with 15 bases between them. Per germline, CDR1 MNHEY and CDR2 SVGEGT. The length of the CDR3 is 15 residues. The CDR3 nucleotides read TGTGCCAGCAGTGCGTGGGGGGCGAGGACAGATACGCAGTATTTT. Protein: CASSAWGARTDTQYF.

J is TRBJ2-5 and V is TRBV11-3; 8 positions agree with TRBD2. Germline values: CDR1 SGHNT, CDR2 YENEEA. V shed 5 bases and J 3 bases; nucleotides not matched to a gene: 11. The CDR3 sequence is 16 residues long. CDR3 in amino acids: CASSKEAGDYEETQYF. CDR3 bases: TGTGCCAGCAGCAAAGAAGCGGGGGACTACGAAGAGACCCAGTACTTC.

This clonotype was recorded a few times. The chain combines TRBV27 with TRBJ2-7; 9 nucleotides line up with TRBD2. The CDR3 length is 14 residues. Germline CDR1 MNHEY, CDR2 SMNVEV (reference sequence). The ends lost 4 bases at V and 2 bases at J; junction bases unmatched: 3. The CDR3 nucleotides are TGTGCCAGCAGTTGGGTAGCGGGGGCCTACGAGCAGTACTTC. It is translated as CASSWVAGAYEQYF.

The rearrangement uses TRBV7-9 and TRBJ2-2; no definite D call. V gave up 3 bases and J gave up 7 bases, with 6 bases separating them. The CDR3 loop spans 12 amino acids. Per the germline V gene, CDR1 is SEHNR and CDR2 is FQNEAQ (reference sequence). The CDR3 region is CASSFSDGELFF. In nucleotides, the CDR3 is TGTGCCAGCAGCTTTTCGGACGGGGAGCTGTTTTTT.

The chain recombines TRBV12-3 or TRBV12-4 with TRBJ1-4; no clear D gene. The V and J ends lost 6 bases and 6 bases respectively, with 17 bases between them. The CDR3 is 15 residues long. The CDR3 DNA reads TGTGCCAGCAGCCAGAGGTTGGGTTGGGATGAAAAACTGTTTTTT. This gives the protein CASSQRLGWDEKLFF.

The J gene is TRBJ1-1, the V gene TRBV12-3 or TRBV12-4; D gene unclear. This CDR3 region has 13 residues. V lost 1 base and J lost 5, with 8 bases in between. The CDR3 here is CASSLGEGTEAFF. CDR3 nucleotides: TGTGCCAGCAGTTTAGGAGAGGGTACTGAAGCTTTCTTT.

The chain joins TRBV20-1 to TRBJ1-2, with D possibly being TRBD1 (5 bases). The CDR3 consists of 20 residues. CDR1 is DFQATT and CDR2 is SNEGSKA in the germline V gene (reference sequence). V was trimmed by 0 bases and J by 1 base, leaving 27 bases between them. The CDR3 sequence is CSARDPIPWQGGTHNYGYTF. CDR3 nucleotide sequence: TGCAGTGCTAGAGACCCCATTCCGTGGCAGGGTGGGACCCATAACTATGGCTACACCTTC.

Many counts were recorded for this clonotype. This chain uses TRBV29-1 with TRBJ2-5; D may be TRBD1 (6 bases). Trimming cost V 6 bases and J 1 base, with 12 bases left between them. The CDR3 has 13 amino acids. Germline CDR1 and CDR2: SQVTM and ANQGSEA. This CDR3 reads CSVETGLQETQYF. The CDR3 nucleotides read TGCAGCGTCGAAACAGGGCTCCAAGAGACCCAGTACTTC.

The chain uses TRBV9 and TRBJ1-1, with a possible D match to TRBD1 (5 bases). The CDR3 consists of 16 residues. The germline V gene has CDR1 SGDLS and CDR2 YYNGEE. With 0 bases removed from V and 1 base from J, the gap between germline ends came to 13 bases. The CDR3 region is CASSVGHQDKNTEAFF. DNA for the CDR3: TGTGCCAGCAGCGTAGGGCATCAGGACAAGAACACTGAAGCTTTCTTT.